These 29 T cell receptor beta chains came from one sample sequenced in a study of T-cell reconstitution after alpha-beta-depleted transplantation in children. Preparation of the TCRbeta library involved a method that used unique molecular identifiers. Each CDR3 protein is one row after TCRdb ran MiXCR on the PCR reads. The repertoire includes fewer than 750,000 distinct CDR3 sequences, 20% to 25% of them detected once, and roughly 13% sits in the top ten. Source: PBMCs, mostly from graft donor cells, taken 360 days after TCRalphabeta/CD19-depleted stem cell transplant. These receptors were taken from a boy younger than two who had a stem cell transplant for acute myeloid leukemia, so the T cells may come from the graft donor.

The rearrangement links TRBV25-1 to TRBJ2-2; 11 bases are shared with TRBD2. The V gene end was trimmed by 0 bases and the J gene end by 6 bases; junction bases not matched to a gene: 9. CDR3 length equals 18 residues. CDR1 and CDR2 (germline): MGHDK, SYGVNS. The CDR3 region has the DNA TGTGCCAGCAGTGAATATTTCGGAGGGACTAGCGGCTCCGGGGAGCTGTTTTTT. Its translation is CASSEYFGGTSGSGELFF.

V is TRBV7-2 and J is TRBJ2-3; D may be TRBD2 (6 bases). The germline gives CDR1 SGHTA, CDR2 FQGNSA. The CDR3 has 13 residues. Between the trimmed V and J ends, which lost 5 bases and 4 bases, there was a span of 10 bases. CDR3 sequence reads: CASSRLVPDTQYF. Written as DNA, the CDR3 is TGTGCCAGCAGCCGACTAGTGCCAGATACGCAGTATTTT.

In its sample, this clonotype was seen once. CDR3 coding DNA: TGCGCCAGCAGCCAAGTCGGGGGGGACAGGGAGTATTTT. It codes for CASSQVGGDREYF. The chain couples TRBV4-3 to TRBJ2-3; D is possibly TRBD1 (9 bases). The germline CDR1 and CDR2 sequences are LGHNA and YSLEER. The CDR3 is made up of 13 amino acids. Trimming cost V 1 base and J 13 bases, with 15 bases left between them.

This chain joins TRBV5-5 and TRBJ2-3; D is uncertain. V gave up 3 bases and J gave up 4 bases, with 9 bases separating them. CDR3 length: 13 amino acids. In germline, CDR1 is SGHKS, CDR2 YYEKEE (reference sequence). CDR3 bases: TGTGCCAGCAGCTCGAGCCAGGCAGATACGCAGTATTTT. Its translation: CASSSSQADTQYF.

This clonotype came up once. This chain uses TRBV10-3 with TRBJ1-4, with 7 bases fitting TRBD1. V gave up 3 bases and J gave up 8 bases; unmatched junction bases: 3. The CDR3 contains 13 residues. CDR1 and CDR2 from the germline V gene are ENHRY and SYGVKD. The DNA for the CDR3 is TGTGCCATCAGTGACGGGACAGCGGAAAAACTGTTTTTT. As protein: CAISDGTAEKLFF.

Ten or more counts support this clonotype. CDR3: CASSKEVGSNQPQHF. In DNA form, the CDR3 reads TGTGCCAGCAGCAAAGAAGTGGGGAGCAATCAGCCCCAGCATTTT. J is TRBJ1-5 and V is TRBV21-1. TRBV21-1 is a pseudogene segment. This CDR3 is built from 15 residues.

The chain links TRBV6-2 or TRBV6-3 to TRBJ2-3; no reliable D call. With 7 bases removed from V and 4 bases from J, the gap between germline ends came to 15 bases. Germline V gene lookup returns CDR1 MNHEY and CDR2 SVGEGT. This CDR3 has 14 amino acids. The CDR3: CASTTPQEADTQYF. CDR3 sequence (DNA): TGTGCCAGCACCACCCCACAAGAAGCAGATACGCAGTATTTT.

The sample holds a few counts of this clonotype. V usage is TRBV20-1 and J usage is TRBJ2-4; D is undetermined. The CDR3 is made up of 12 amino acids. From germline, CDR1 is DFQATT and CDR2 SNEGSKA (reference sequence). V was clipped by 7 bases and J by 0 bases, with 7 bases between them. The CDR3 sequence: CSVSLAKNIQYF. The CDR3 DNA reads as TGCAGTGTCTCGTTAGCCAAAAACATTCAGTACTTC.

The chain combines TRBV12-3 or TRBV12-4 with TRBJ1-4; perhaps TRBD1 as D (5 bases). The CDR3 consists of 16 residues. V lost 4 bases to trimming and J lost 5 bases, with 17 bases between them. The chain's CDR3 is CASSYSSGTRNEKLFF. The CDR3 nucleotides read TGTGCCAGCAGTTATTCGTCGGGGACCAGAAATGAAAAACTGTTTTTT.

This clonotype was counted only a few times. This chain uses TRBV29-1 with TRBJ2-1, with 14 positions matching TRBD2. Germline values: CDR1 SQVTM, CDR2 ANQGSEA. J was trimmed by 4 bases and V by 3 bases; bases with no gene match: 11. There are 18 residues in the CDR3. The CDR3 sequence: CSVDRLAGGQVIYNEQFF. As DNA, the CDR3 is TGCAGCGTTGATAGACTAGCGGGGGGGCAGGTCATTTACAATGAGCAGTTCTTC.

The chain carries TRBV15 and TRBJ1-6, with D possibly matching TRBD1 (6 bases). V was clipped by 4 bases and J by 7 bases, with 20 bases between them. Germline CDR1 and CDR2: LNHNV and YYDKDF (reference sequence). The CDR3 contains 17 residues. CDR3 amino acids: CATSIYWTAGANSPLHF. In DNA form, the CDR3 reads TGTGCCACCAGCATCTACTGGACAGCTGGGGCCAATTCACCCCTCCACTTT.

This clonotype came up a few times. J is TRBJ2-7 and V is TRBV6-5; TRBD1 matches 7 bases. Germline CDR1 MNHEY, CDR2 SVGAGI. Germline trimming cut 0 bases from V and 7 bases from J; bases unmatched to any gene: 12. CDR3 size: 16 residues. CDR3 DNA: TGTGCCAGCAGTTACTCCTCAGGGGGTCCGTCTGGGGAGCAGTACGTC. Translating it yields CASSYSSGGPSGEQYV.

On this clonotype itself: This may be a read error, as it is one base from a much larger clone. V and J are TRBV20-1 and TRBJ2-2; the D gene could be TRBD1 or TRBD2 (5 bases each). CDR1 and CDR2 from the germline V gene are DFQATT and SNEGSKA (reference sequence). V was trimmed by 3 bases and J by 4 bases, leaving 21 bases between them. CDR3 length: 17 amino acids. The CDR3 DNA is TGCAGTGCTAGTCGCGTAACCGGGGCAGGGCGCACCGGGGAGCTGTTTTTT. Encoded protein: CSASRVTGAGRTGELFF.

This clonotype occurred a few times. V usage is TRBV20-1 and J usage is TRBJ2-5, with 8 bases that match TRBD1. Germline V gives CDR1 DFQATT, CDR2 SNEGSKA (reference sequence). With V trimmed by 3 bases and J by 4 bases, 1 base remained unmatched. The CDR3 contains 12 residues. The CDR3 region has the DNA TGCAGTGCTAGGACAGGGGTAGAGACCCAGTACTTC. Its translation is CSARTGVETQYF.

This clonotype was recorded a few times. V and J are TRBV20-1 and TRBJ1-5; 8 nucleotides align to TRBD1. CDR1 and CDR2 from the germline V gene are DFQATT and SNEGSKA (reference sequence). The V and J ends lost 6 bases and 12 bases, in that order; junction bases with no gene match: 7. The CDR3 has 11 residues. CDR3 sequence (DNA): TGCAGTGCGAATACAGGGGGGAGCCAGCATTTT. It yields the protein CSANTGGSQHF.

The chain employs TRBV20-1 and TRBJ2-7, with TRBD2 matching 7 bases. V was pared by 3 bases and J by 0 bases, with 11 bases of the junction left unmatched. The CDR3 is made up of 16 amino acids. Germline assignment: CDR1 DFQATT and CDR2 SNEGSKA (reference sequence). CDR3 loop: CSARRERGGSSYEQYF. The CDR3 DNA reads TGCAGTGCTAGGAGGGAGCGTGGCGGGAGCTCCTACGAGCAGTACTTC.

This clonotype was found a few times. V is TRBV6-1 and J is TRBJ1-6, with a weak D call TRBD1 (5 bases). The germline V gene has CDR1 MNHNS and CDR2 SASEGT. The CDR3 is made up of 15 amino acids. The V end lost 2 bases, the J end lost 6 bases, and 11 bases lay between the germline ends. The CDR3 nucleotides read TGTGCCAGCAGTGAACTGACAGCCCTTAATTCACCCCTCCACTTT. Translated: CASSELTALNSPLHF.

The chain employs TRBV6-1 and TRBJ1-6, with 7 positions matching TRBD1. Looked up from germline, CDR1 is MNHNS and CDR2 is SASEGT. The V and J ends lost 6 bases and 7 bases, in that order; junction bases with no gene match: 12. CDR3 length: 16 residues. The CDR3 here is CASSSMGQLGNSPLHF. The CDR3 bases are TGTGCCAGCAGCTCGATGGGACAGCTGGGCAATTCACCCCTCCACTTT.

This clonotype was picked up many times. DNA for the CDR3: TGCAGTGCTAGAGAGAGCGGGGGGGGATACGAGCAGTACGTC. Translating gives CSARESGGGYEQYV. The chain is built from TRBV20-1 and TRBJ2-7; 10 bases map to TRBD2. This CDR3 contains 14 residues. Germline CDR1 reads DFQATT; CDR2 reads SNEGSKA (reference sequence). The ends lost 0 bases at V and 4 bases at J; junction bases unmatched: 3.

This sequence joins TRBV20-1 and TRBJ2-1, with D possibly being TRBD2 (7 bases). This CDR3 comprises 13 residues. Germline V lookup: CDR1 DFQATT, CDR2 SNEGSKA (reference sequence). V was trimmed by 6 bases and J by 8 bases, leaving 17 bases between them. CDR3: CSAQGGVRDEQFF. Written as DNA, the CDR3 is TGCAGTGCACAGGGAGGGGTTCGGGATGAGCAGTTCTTC.

This clonotype has only a few counts. This rearrangement joins TRBV6-1 to TRBJ1-1; 7 bases line up with TRBD1. CDR1 MNHNS and CDR2 SASEGT come from the germline V gene. The V segment lost 8 bases and the J segment 3 bases; nucleotides outside the gene matches: 12. CDR3 length: 15 amino acids. CDR3 sequence (DNA): TGTGCCAGCTACCGGGACTTCAGGGGGGACACTGAAGCTTTCTTT. It codes for CASYRDFRGDTEAFF.

Points on this clonotype: As the CDR3 is not closed by the conserved phenylalanine or tryptophan, this likely results from a read error. This sequence joins TRBV20-1 and TRBJ1-3, with 7 bases lining up with TRBD1. Germline V gene data show CDR1 as DFQATT and CDR2 as SNEGSKA (reference sequence). The CDR3 runs to 17 residues. V shed 0 bases and J 0 bases; nucleotides not matched to a gene: 8. The CDR3 sequence: CSARDIPRDSSGNTIYS. CDR3 nucleotides: TGCAGTGCTAGAGATATCCCTCGGGACAGCTCTGGAAACACCATATATTCT.

In its sample, this clonotype was seen many times. The chain uses TRBV18 and TRBJ2-4; 7 nucleotides line up with TRBD1. Trimming removed 0 bases from V and 2 bases from J; junction bases left unmatched: 7. The CDR3 spans 17 residues. Germline V gene sequence: CDR1 KGHSH, CDR2 LQKENI. DNA for the CDR3: TGTGCCAGCTCACCACCGTTCCACAGGGGTTCCAAAAACATTCAGTACTTC. It codes for CASSPPFHRGSKNIQYF.

The chain recombines TRBV6-5 with TRBJ2-7; 8 nucleotides agree with TRBD1. The J segment lost 3 bases and the V segment lost 5 bases, leaving 3 bases of the junction unmatched. The germline gives CDR1 MNHEY, CDR2 SVGAGI. The CDR3 totals 13 residues. The CDR3 region is CASSNRGFYEQYF. The CDR3 nucleotides are TGTGCCAGCAGTAACAGGGGGTTCTACGAGCAGTACTTC.

The chain carries TRBV28 and TRBJ2-3, with 9 nucleotides matching TRBD2. Trimming at V came to 8 bases and at J to 2 bases, leaving 8 bases not matched to a gene. The CDR3 runs to 15 residues. Germline V gene data show CDR1 as MDHEN and CDR2 as SYDVKM. The CDR3 DNA is TGTGCCAGCCCCCCGGGACTAGCTGACACAGATACGCAGTATTTT. This codes for CASPPGLADTDTQYF.

This clonotype has more than one count but fewer than ten. The rearrangement uses TRBV6-2 or TRBV6-3 and TRBJ2-7; D ambiguous. The germline V gene encodes CDR1 MNHEY and CDR2 SVGEGT. V lost 2 bases and J 4 bases, leaving 9 bases between the germline ends. This CDR3 has 13 residues. The CDR3 nucleotides are TGTGCCAGCAGTTACGAGACTCCGTACGAGCAGTACGTC. Amino acids: CASSYETPYEQYV.

The chain uses TRBV27 and TRBJ2-1; D may match TRBD1 or TRBD2 (5 bases each). Germline values: CDR1 MNHEY, CDR2 SMNVEV (reference sequence). The V and J ends lost 5 bases and 2 bases respectively, with 13 bases between them. The CDR3 is made up of 15 amino acids. The CDR3 bases are TGTGCCAGCAGTCTTGGGACGGTACCCTACAATGAGCAGTTCTTC. As protein: CASSLGTVPYNEQFF.

The V call is TRBV27, the J call TRBJ1-4; possible D gene TRBD1, 5 bases. In germline, CDR1 is MNHEY, CDR2 SMNVEV (reference sequence). The CDR3 sequence is 13 residues long. Trimming shortened V by 8 bases and J by 8 bases, and 15 bases separated the two germline ends. In nucleotides, the CDR3 is TGTGCCAGCCATTGGGACGGCGTAGAAAAACTGTTTTTT. Protein product: CASHWDGVEKLFF.

The gene calls are TRBV7-9 and TRBJ1-5; D might be TRBD1 (5 bases). V lost 1 base and J lost 4, with 14 bases in between. Germline CDR1 is SEHNR and CDR2 is FQNEAQ (reference sequence). This CDR3 is 16 amino acids long. The CDR3 DNA reads TGTGCCAGCAGCTTAGGAGGGGCAGGTGTGAATCAGCCCCAGCATTTT. Residues: CASSLGGAGVNQPQHF. Full variable domain (remainder filled in from reference TRBV7-9 and TRBJ1-5): DTGVSQNPRHKITKRGQNVTFRCDPISEHNRLYWYRQTLGQGPEFLTYFQNEAQLEKSRLLSDRFSAERPKGSFSTLEIQRTEQGDSAMYLCASSLGGAGVNQPQHFGDGTRLSIL.